A single sample is the source of the 18 T cell receptor beta chains below, sequenced in a study of PD-1 blockade in classical Hodgkin lymphoma. Relapse after autologous stem cell transplantation occurred in every patient, and brentuximab vedotin exposure varied. Profiled with immunoSEQ multiplex PCR; TCRdb holds only in-frame clones, not every one. The sample contains about 110,000 clones, roughly 87% of which appear only once. The sequences come from peripheral blood mononuclear cells (PBMCs), collected before the second cycle of nivolumab. The receptors stem from a human donor with classical Hodgkin lymphoma.

The rearrangement joins TRBV11-2 to TRBJ1-3; D not certain. Germline V gene lookup returns CDR1 SGHAT and CDR2 FQNNGV. V was clipped by 1 base and J by 1 base, with 2 bases between them. The CDR3 loop spans 13 amino acids. The CDR3 reads CASSLGSGNTIYF. The CDR3 coding sequence is TGTGCCAGCAGCTTAGGTTCTGGAAACACCATATATTTT.

The V gene is TRBV30, the J gene TRBJ2-1; 10 bases align to TRBD1. This CDR3 has 16 amino acids. Unmatched junction bases numbered 8, after V lost 4 bases and J lost 2 bases. Germline V gives CDR1 GTSNPN, CDR2 SVGIG (reference sequence). CDR3 in amino acids: CAWMTGTGVTYNEQFF. DNA for the CDR3: TGTGCCTGGATGACCGGGACAGGGGTAACCTACAATGAGCAGTTCTTC.

V is TRBV7-2 and J is TRBJ2-5; D uncertain. Trimming left V 6 bases short and J 3 bases short, with 5 bases between. The CDR3 runs to 11 residues. Germline V gene lookup returns CDR1 SGHTA and CDR2 FQGNSA. CDR3 amino acids: CASSDEETQYF. The DNA of the CDR3 is TGTGCCAGCAGTGATGAAGAGACCCAGTACTTC. Filled out from reference TRBV7-2 and TRBJ2-5, the complete variable domain reads GAGVSQSPSNKVTEKGKDVELRCDPISGHTALYWYRQSLGQGLEFLIYFQGNSAPDKSGLPSDRFSAERTGGSVSTLTIQRTQQEDSAVYLCASSDEETQYFGPGTRLLVL.

This sequence joins TRBV5-6 and TRBJ2-7; 10 bases line up with TRBD1. This CDR3 comprises 15 residues. The ends lost 5 bases at V and 4 bases at J; junction bases unmatched: 9. The germline gives CDR1 SGHDT, CDR2 YYEEEE. In DNA form, the CDR3 reads TGTGCCAGCAGTTATCCGGGACAGGGGTTTTACGAGCAGTACTTC. It is translated as CASSYPGQGFYEQYF.

The rearrangement uses TRBV11-2 and TRBJ2-7; TRBD2 matches 7 bases. With 4 bases clipped from V and 5 bases from J, the junction kept 8 bases outside the gene matches. This CDR3 contains 14 residues. Germline CDR1 SGHAT, CDR2 FQNNGV. CDR3 coding DNA: TGTGCCAGCAGCTCATCTCGGGGGGTCCACGAGCAGTACTTC. The encoded protein is CASSSSRGVHEQYF. Using reference TRBV11-2 and TRBJ2-7 for the parts outside the CDR3, the full variable domain is EAGVAQSPRYKIIEKRQSVAFWCNPISGHATLYWYQQILGQGPKLLIQFQNNGVVDDSQLPKDRFSAERLKGVDSTLKIQPAKLEDSAVYLCASSSSRGVHEQYFGPGTRLTVT.

V gene TRBV15 combines with J gene TRBJ1-5; 10 nucleotides line up with TRBD1. Trimming removed 3 bases from V and 0 bases from J; junction bases left unmatched: 8. Germline CDR1 reads LNHNV; CDR2 reads YYDKDF (reference sequence). The CDR3 sequence is 18 residues long. CDR3 sequence reads: CATSRRDRGGYSNQPQHF. In DNA form, the CDR3 reads TGTGCCACCAGCAGGCGGGACAGGGGCGGATATAGCAATCAGCCCCAGCATTTT. Full variable domain (outside the CDR3, taken from reference TRBV15 and TRBJ1-5): DAMVIQNPRYQVTQFGKPVTLSCSQTLNHNVMYWYQQKSSQAPKLLFHYYDKDFNNEADTPDNFQSRRPNTSFCFLDIRSPGLGDTAMYLCATSRRDRGGYSNQPQHFGDGTRLSIL.

The chain links TRBV28 to TRBJ1-4; TRBD1 agrees at 8 bases. Germline trimming cut 4 bases from V and 7 bases from J; bases unmatched to any gene: 11. The CDR3 has 16 residues. Germline V lookup: CDR1 MDHEN, CDR2 SYDVKM. CDR3: CASSSAQGALSEKLFF. CDR3 DNA sequence: TGTGCCAGCAGTTCCGCCCAGGGGGCGCTAAGTGAAAAACTGTTTTTT.

The chain joins TRBV7-9 to TRBJ2-2; 9 positions agree with TRBD2. CDR1 is SEHNR and CDR2 is FQNEAQ in the germline V gene (reference sequence). The trim removed 1 base at V and 7 bases at J, leaving 7 bases unmatched. The CDR3 is 16 amino acids. The CDR3 bases are TGTGCCAGCAGCTTAGATTCCAGCGGGAGGATCGGGGAGCTGTTTTTT. Residues: CASSLDSSGRIGELFF.

The chain recombines TRBV7-2 with TRBJ2-1, with a weak D call TRBD1 (6 bases). Trimming cost V 2 bases and J 2 bases, with 10 bases left between them. The CDR3 runs 15 residues. Germline loops: CDR1 SGHTA, CDR2 FQGNSA. CDR3 DNA: TGTGCCAGCAGCTTAACAACAGGGCCCTACAATGAGCAGTTCTTC. Its protein product is CASSLTTGPYNEQFF.

The CDR3 loop reads CASSPGPGELFF. CDR3 nucleotide sequence: TGTGCCAGCTCACCAGGGCCCGGGGAGCTGTTTTTT. V is TRBV18 and J is TRBJ2-2; no reliable D call. Germline V lookup: CDR1 KGHSH, CDR2 LQKENI. Trimming left V 2 bases short and J 6 bases short, with 4 bases between. The CDR3 loop spans 12 amino acids.

The V call is TRBV15, the J call TRBJ2-7, with TRBD1 matching 9 bases. J lost 2 bases, V lost 3 bases, and 2 bases had no gene match. The CDR3 has 14 residues. Germline V gene data show CDR1 as LNHNV and CDR2 as YYDKDF (reference sequence). The CDR3: CATSRGQGPYEQYF. CDR3 nucleotides: TGTGCCACCAGCAGGGGACAGGGTCCCTACGAGCAGTACTTC.

The J gene is TRBJ1-3, the V gene TRBV6-6; unclear D gene. Germline CDR1 is MNHNY and CDR2 is SVGAGI (reference sequence). The CDR3 is made up of 15 amino acids. Trimming stripped 2 bases from V and 1 base from J, with 9 bases between. In nucleotides, the CDR3 is TGTGCCAGCAGTTACCCTGTGGGGTCTGGAAACACCATATATTTT. It specifies CASSYPVGSGNTIYF.

This chain connects TRBV4-2 to TRBJ2-7; D might be TRBD1 or TRBD2, each matching 5 bases. The V gene's germline CDR1 is LGHNA and CDR2 YNFKEQ. CDR3 length equals 12 residues. V was shortened by 4 bases and J by 5 bases, with 9 bases between the two germline ends. The CDR3 region has the DNA TGTGCCAGCAGCCCGAGAGGGGACGAGCAGTACTTC. This sequence encodes CASSPRGDEQYF.

The genes are TRBV4-2 and TRBJ2-3; D unresolved. The CDR3 is 16 residues long. Germline-derived CDR1 and CDR2 are LGHNA and YNFKEQ. V was pared by 4 bases and J by 2 bases, with 16 bases between. The CDR3: CASSPSGAFSTDTQYF. CDR3 DNA sequence: TGTGCCAGCAGCCCGTCTGGCGCATTCTCCACAGATACGCAGTATTTT.

CDR3 loop: CAWSVVFGSLTYEQYF. CDR3 bases: TGTGCCTGGAGTGTAGTTTTCGGTTCCCTGACCTACGAGCAGTACTTC. The chain has TRBV30 and TRBJ2-7, with no clear D. The CDR3 contains 16 residues. V was clipped by 0 bases and J by 2 bases, with 17 bases between them. Germline lookup yields CDR1 GTSNPN and CDR2 SVGIG (reference sequence).

This chain links TRBV6-5 with TRBJ2-7; 7 bases align to TRBD1. After removal of 6 bases from V and 2 bases from J, the junction contained 1 base not matched to a gene. The CDR3 totals 12 residues. Per the germline V gene, CDR1 is MNHEY and CDR2 is SVGAGI. The CDR3 sequence is CASRGTAYEQYF. As DNA, the CDR3 is TGTGCCAGCAGAGGGACAGCCTACGAGCAGTACTTC.

The CDR3, as DNA: TGCAGCGTTGGGACAGGGGGAAGCAATCAGCCCCAGCATTTT. Translating gives CSVGTGGSNQPQHF. The chain is built from TRBV29-1 and TRBJ1-5; 10 bases map to TRBD1. The germline gives CDR1 SQVTM, CDR2 ANQGSEA. Losses at the gene ends were 4 bases for V and 1 base for J; bases not matched to a gene: 1. The CDR3 is 14 amino acids.

The genes are TRBV6-5 and TRBJ2-6; D remains ambiguous. The CDR3 loop spans 16 amino acids. CDR1 and CDR2 (germline): MNHEY, SVGAGI. Trimming took off 1 base at V and 3 bases at J, with 10 bases between the two ends. In nucleotides, the CDR3 is TGTGCCAGCAGTTACTTTGTAGGTCTTGGGGCCAACGTCCTGACTTTC. Residues: CASSYFVGLGANVLTF.